Below, one T cell receptor (beta chain) is given with its context. Antigen: not known. The sample comes from a study of lymphopenia after photon versus proton radiotherapy. Assay used: immunoSEQ multiplex PCR; TCRdb lists only in-frame clones, some missing. The profile shows 70,000 or so clones, about nine tenths of them singletons. Whole-study findings and limits: Better survival with proton therapy was suggested as possible, not demonstrated. After lymphocyte nadir, photon-treated repertoires showed oligoclonal expansion, especially CD8+ Temra.

Germline V CDR1 and CDR2: SGHRS, YFSETQ. V lost 0 bases and J 1 base, leaving 13 bases between the germline ends. The CDR3 loop spans 16 amino acids. The receptor was isolated from a woman in her 40s with cholangiocarcinoma. The V and J genes are TRBV5-1 and TRBJ1-1; D is perhaps TRBD1 (5 bases). This sample comprised peripheral blood, obtained from a patient treated with photon-based radiotherapy. CDR3 DNA: TGCGCCAGCAGCTTGGAAAGAGGGGCAACGAACACTGAAGCTTTCTTT. It specifies CASSLERGATNTEAFF.